The 17 T cell receptor beta chains below all came from one sample that was sequenced in a study of T cell responses to AZD1222 COVID-19 vaccine (dated by TCRdb to about 2021). The library was built by means of the immunoSEQ multiplex PCR assay. Not all clones reach the TCRdb copy of this immuneACCESS table, which keeps in-frame sequences only. Checked studies attribute under half of the gap to unresolved V genes and leave the rest unexplained. This sample is represented by more than 70,000 clones; roughly nine tenths of them were singletons. About 3.1% of the sample is taken by the ten largest. This specimen's time point label, interpreted: about 28 days (+/-7) after the second vaccine dose. The sample was peripheral blood, taken 28 days after the second AZD1222 dose. The source is an adult who received the AZD1222 COVID-19 vaccine.

This clone was counted once. The genes are TRBV11-3 and TRBJ2-5; 8 nucleotides match TRBD1. The germline CDR1 and CDR2 sequences are SGHNT and YENEEA. The CDR3 spans 14 residues. After removal of 5 bases from V and 5 bases from J, the junction contained 7 bases not matched to a gene. This CDR3 is CASSPGGAEETQYF. The CDR3 DNA sequence: TGTGCCAGCAGCCCAGGGGGCGCGGAGGAGACCCAGTACTTC.

The V gene is TRBV5-4, the J gene TRBJ1-1; unclear D gene. The CDR3 is made up of 13 amino acids. Germline V gene lookup returns CDR1 SGHNT and CDR2 YYREEE (reference sequence). V dropped 0 bases and J dropped 6 bases, with 9 bases sitting between them. CDR3 nucleotides: TGTGCCAGCAGCTTGGCCTTGGCCCCTGAAGCTTTCTTT. Its protein product is CASSLALAPEAFF.

The V call is TRBV24-1, the J call TRBJ2-1, with TRBD1 matching over 8 bases. The CDR3 extends over 16 amino acids. Germline trimming cut 5 bases from V and 3 bases from J; bases unmatched to any gene: 8. The germline gives CDR1 KGHDR, CDR2 SFDVKD. The CDR3 DNA reads as TGTGCCACCAGTGGCCCCTCGGGACAGGACTACAATGAGCAGTTCTTC. This encodes CATSGPSGQDYNEQFF.

The chain uses TRBV2 and TRBJ2-2; D might be TRBD2 (6 bases). The V gene's germline CDR1 is SNHLY and CDR2 FYNNEI. The CDR3 has 14 amino acids. V was cut by 5 bases and J by 3 bases, with 10 bases left in between. The CDR3 sequence: CASSSGRHTGELFF. The CDR3 nucleotides read TGTGCCAGCAGTTCGGGGAGGCACACCGGGGAGCTGTTTTTT.

The CDR3 DNA is TGTGCCAGCAGCTCGTTAGCGGGACATGAGCAGTTCTTC. Protein product: CASSSLAGHEQFF. The chain is built from TRBV7-3 and TRBJ2-1, with TRBD2 matching over 8 bases. The CDR3 contains 13 residues. J lost 8 bases, V lost 4 bases, and 4 bases had no gene match. Per the germline V gene, CDR1 is SGHTA and CDR2 is FQGTGA.

The chain links TRBV11-3 to TRBJ1-1, with no clear D. Germline CDR1 reads SGHNT; CDR2 reads YENEEA. The CDR3 consists of 12 residues. V lost 0 bases and J lost 11, with 10 bases in between. The DNA of the CDR3 is TGTGCCAGCAGCTTAGACTTGGGTCTGGCTTTCTTT. This translates into CASSLDLGLAFF.

The rearrangement uses TRBV24-1 and TRBJ2-1; weak D call: TRBD1 (6 bases). The germline gives CDR1 KGHDR, CDR2 SFDVKD. Trimming pared 2 bases from V and 7 bases from J, leaving 17 bases between. The CDR3 contains 16 residues. The CDR3 DNA is TGTGCCACCAGTGATTCAGTAGGGGGTGGGTGGAATGAGCAGTTCTTC. Translating it yields CATSDSVGGGWNEQFF.

The V call is TRBV10-3, the J call TRBJ2-3, with TRBD2 identical over 7 bases. With V trimmed by 4 bases and J by 3 bases, 1 base remained unmatched. The CDR3 contains 13 residues. Germline V CDR1 and CDR2: ENHRY, SYGVKD. CDR3 sequence: CAISGGGTDTQYF. The CDR3, as DNA: TGTGCCATCAGTGGGGGGGGTACAGATACGCAGTATTTT.

The J gene is TRBJ1-2, the V gene TRBV11-3; D not certain. With 4 bases removed from V and 2 bases from J, the gap between germline ends came to 8 bases. Germline values: CDR1 SGHNT, CDR2 YENEEA. This CDR3 has 13 amino acids. The CDR3 loop is CASSSPVNYGYTF. The CDR3 DNA is TGTGCCAGCAGCTCCCCGGTAAACTATGGCTACACCTTC. The complete variable domain, with remaining parts taken from reference TRBV11-3 and TRBJ1-2, reads EAGVVQSPRYKIIEKKQPVAFWCNPISGHNTLYWYLQNLGQGPELLIRYENEEAVDDSQLPKDRFSAERLKGVDSTLKIQPAELGDSAVYLCASSSPVNYGYTFGSGTRLTVV.

The gene calls are TRBV29-1 and TRBJ1-1; weak D call: TRBD1 (5 bases). Between the trimmed V and J ends, which lost 4 bases and 4 bases, there was a span of 13 bases. Germline V gene lookup returns CDR1 SQVTM and CDR2 ANQGSEA. The CDR3 totals 13 residues. CDR3: CSVATQVRTEAFF. Written as DNA, the CDR3 is TGCAGCGTTGCCACACAGGTTCGCACTGAAGCTTTCTTT.

V is TRBV5-1 and J is TRBJ2-1; D gene ambiguous. Germline lookup yields CDR1 SGHRS and CDR2 YFSETQ. V lost 0 bases, J lost 10 bases, and 11 bases lay in between. The CDR3 covers 13 residues. The CDR3 here is CASSLGQVLEQFF. CDR3 nucleotide sequence: TGCGCCAGCAGCTTGGGGCAGGTACTAGAGCAGTTCTTC.

The count of this clone is one. The CDR3, as DNA: TGTGCCAGCAGCATTTTGGCGGTAGGGACTTCACCCCTCCACTTT. This encodes CASSILAVGTSPLHF. J is TRBJ1-6 and V is TRBV11-1; D is possibly TRBD1 (5 bases). Germline CDR1 is SGHAT and CDR2 is FQDESV (reference sequence). The CDR3 has 15 residues. The V end was cut by 5 bases, the J end by 9 bases, with 17 bases between.

The V gene is TRBV3-1 (or the pseudogene TRBV3-2), the J gene TRBJ1-1, with no clear D. Germline V gives CDR1 LGHDT, CDR2 YNNKEL (reference sequence). Trimming removed 2 bases from V and 1 base from J, with 8 bases in between. The length of the CDR3 is 14 residues. In DNA, the CDR3 is TGTGCCAGCAGCCAATCTTCCCCGAACACTGAAGCTTTCTTT. Translation gives CASSQSSPNTEAFF.

The gene calls are TRBV5-4 and TRBJ2-1; a weak D match, TRBD2 (6 bases). From germline, CDR1 is SGHNT and CDR2 YYREEE (reference sequence). CDR3 length: 14 residues. V dropped 0 bases and J dropped 7 bases, with 11 bases sitting between them. DNA for the CDR3: TGTGCCAGCAGCTTGGCGGGAGTGAGGAATGAGCAGTTCTTC. Its translation: CASSLAGVRNEQFF.

The DNA for the CDR3 is TGTGCCAGCAGCTTAAGGGAGTATGGCTACACCTTC. Amino acids: CASSLREYGYTF. J is TRBJ1-2 and V is TRBV7-2; D gene ambiguous. The CDR3 has 12 amino acids. The V and J ends lost 2 bases and 5 bases respectively, with 6 bases between them. In germline, CDR1 is SGHTA, CDR2 FQGNSA.

The chain has TRBV11-3 and TRBJ2-5; 7 bases line up with TRBD1. This CDR3 has 14 residues. V lost 4 bases to trimming and J lost 0 bases; unmatched junction nucleotides: 2. CDR1 is SGHNT and CDR2 is YENEEA in the germline V gene. As DNA, the CDR3 is TGTGCCAGCAGCTCAACAGGGGACCAAGAGACCCAGTACTTC. Translated, it gives CASSSTGDQETQYF.

The rearrangement uses TRBV3-1 (or the pseudogene TRBV3-2) and TRBJ2-1, with TRBD2 matching over 13 bases. The CDR3 has 13 residues. Looked up from germline, CDR1 is LGHDT and CDR2 is YNNKEL (reference sequence). V shed 1 base and J 16 bases; nucleotides not matched to a gene: 4. The CDR3 sequence is CASSQAGLAGEFF. DNA of the CDR3: TGTGCCAGCAGCCAAGCAGGACTAGCGGGAGAATTCTTC.